Presented here are 25 T cell receptor beta chains from one specimen sequenced in a study of Ad26.COV2.S vaccination and SARS-CoV-2 variants. Produced via immunoSEQ multiplex PCR; TCRdb's table is partial and in-frame only. The table includes a few hundred thousand clones, around 90% detected once. Treatment described: about 20 received Ad26.COV2.S at low or high dose, single or two shots; roughly five received placebo; per-sample allocation not given. Sampling took place 63 days after the first vaccine or placebo injection. The input for sequencing was peripheral blood, taken in a trial of Ad26.COV2.S vaccine versus placebo. All receptors derive from a person between 18 and 59 years old who received the Ad26.COV2.S COVID-19 vaccine or a placebo.

The rearrangement joins TRBV5-1 to TRBJ1-2; 9 bases are shared with TRBD1. CDR3 length: 14 amino acids. V shed 4 bases and J 6 bases; nucleotides not matched to a gene: 7. Germline CDR1 is SGHRS and CDR2 is YFSETQ. The DNA of the CDR3 is TGCGCCAGCAGCCTGACCACAGGGGGCCATGGCTACACCTTC. Translating it yields CASSLTTGGHGYTF.

The chain couples TRBV30 to TRBJ1-2; D not certain. V was pared by 0 bases and J by 4 bases, with 15 bases between. The germline CDR1 and CDR2 sequences are GTSNPN and SVGIG (reference sequence). The CDR3 is made up of 15 amino acids. The CDR3 reads CAWSVRQRGGYGYTF. CDR3 nucleotide sequence: TGTGCCTGGAGTGTACGCCAGAGAGGTGGCTATGGCTACACCTTC.

The chain links TRBV2 to TRBJ2-5; TRBD1 agrees at 8 bases. The length of the CDR3 is 15 residues. V was pared by 4 bases and J by 2 bases, with 6 bases of the junction left unmatched. Germline V gene sequence: CDR1 SNHLY, CDR2 FYNNEI. The CDR3 nucleotides are TGTGCCAGCAGTGCCCGACAGGGGTGGCAAGAGACCCAGTACTTC. As protein: CASSARQGWQETQYF.

In its sample, this clone was seen once. The chain couples TRBV10-2 to TRBJ1-2; no definite D call. Trimming removed 3 bases at V and 7 bases at J, with 9 bases between. The CDR3 has 12 residues. Germline CDR1 WSHSY, CDR2 SAAADI. The CDR3 DNA reads as TGCGCCAGCAGTGATAATGGGTCTGGCTACACCTTC. It specifies CASSDNGSGYTF.

This sequence joins TRBV7-9 and TRBJ2-3; TRBD2 matches at 9 bases. The CDR3 covers 16 residues. J gave up 2 bases and V 4 bases, and 7 bases lay outside the gene matches. The germline V gene encodes CDR1 SEHNR and CDR2 FQNEAQ (reference sequence). The CDR3 loop is CASSSPSSGDTDTQYF. CDR3 in DNA: TGTGCCAGCAGCTCGCCGTCTAGCGGGGACACAGATACGCAGTATTTT.

J is TRBJ2-5 and V is TRBV25-1; TRBD1 aligns across 10 bases. V lost 3 bases and J lost 4; bases outside the gene matches: 11. From germline, CDR1 is MGHDK and CDR2 SYGVNS. The CDR3 has 17 amino acids. The DNA for the CDR3 is TGTGCCAGCAGTGACCCCGACAGGGGGCCTTTTCGAGAGACCCAGTACTTC. It translates to CASSDPDRGPFRETQYF. The full variable domain, its missing parts supplied by reference TRBV25-1 and TRBJ2-5, is EADIYQTPRYLVIGTGKKITLECSQTMGHDKMYWYQQDPGMELHLIHYSYGVNSTEKGDLSSESTVSRIRTEHFPLTLESARPSHTSQYLCASSDPDRGPFRETQYFGPGTRLLVL.

The chain uses TRBV30 and TRBJ1-1, with D tentatively TRBD1 (5 bases). The CDR3 sequence is 14 residues long. Per germline, CDR1 GTSNPN and CDR2 SVGIG (reference sequence). V lost 2 bases and J 5 bases, leaving 15 bases between the germline ends. The CDR3 region is CAWSRSGGGTEAFF. CDR3 in DNA: TGTGCCTGGAGTAGGTCTGGGGGAGGAACTGAAGCTTTCTTT.

J is TRBJ2-3 and V is TRBV5-6; D might be TRBD2 (7 bases). The germline V gene has CDR1 SGHDT and CDR2 YYEEEE. The CDR3 is 18 amino acids. V shed 1 base and J shed 2 bases, with 20 bases lying between them. In DNA form, the CDR3 reads TGTGCCAGCAGCTTGTATGCGGGGGCCCGGATTTTCACAGATACGCAGTATTTT. Translated, it gives CASSLYAGARIFTDTQYF.

The chain couples TRBV7-9 to TRBJ2-4; possibly TRBD1 for D (6 bases). The germline V gene encodes CDR1 SEHNR and CDR2 FQNEAQ (reference sequence). Trimming left V 5 bases short and J 8 bases short, with 19 bases between. This CDR3 comprises 15 residues. CDR3 sequence (DNA): TGTGCCAGCAGCAGTCCGGACAGCCTAGGGGACATTCAGTACTTC. Its translation: CASSSPDSLGDIQYF.

The rearrangement joins TRBV19 to TRBJ1-1; TRBD1 is a possible D gene (6 bases). The V and J ends lost 8 bases and 4 bases respectively, with 17 bases between them. This CDR3 is 14 amino acids long. From germline, CDR1 is LNHDA and CDR2 SQIVND (reference sequence). The CDR3 coding sequence is TGTGCCAGTGGATACAGGGTAGAGGGCACTGAAGCTTTCTTT. It yields the protein CASGYRVEGTEAFF.

The chain couples TRBV2 to TRBJ1-6, with no clear D. The V end lost 6 bases, the J end lost 0 bases, and 9 bases lay between the germline ends. CDR1 is SNHLY, CDR2 FYNNEI, per germline. There are 15 residues in the CDR3. CDR3 sequence: CASRFESSYNSPLHF. The CDR3 DNA follows: TGTGCCAGCAGGTTCGAGAGCTCCTATAATTCACCCCTCCACTTT.

The rearrangement links TRBV7-2 to TRBJ2-7; D is uncertain. Trimming cost V 0 bases and J 1 base, with 13 bases left between them. This CDR3 is built from 16 residues. In germline, CDR1 is SGHTA, CDR2 FQGNSA. DNA of the CDR3: TGTGCCAGCAGCTTAGCTGGCCAGGAGATTTCCTACGAGCAGTACTTC. It codes for CASSLAGQEISYEQYF.

The table lists this clone with a count of one. The V gene is TRBV6-2 or TRBV6-3, the J gene TRBJ1-5; D gene unclear. The CDR3 sequence is 14 residues long. Between the trimmed V and J ends, which lost 2 bases and 5 bases, there was a span of 10 bases. Germline assignment: CDR1 MNHEY and CDR2 SVGEGT. The CDR3 loop is CASSYLLGYQPQHF. CDR3 in DNA: TGTGCCAGCAGTTACCTCCTGGGGTATCAGCCCCAGCATTTT.

A single count supports this clone. The chain is built from TRBV12-3 or TRBV12-4 and TRBJ2-7, with D tentatively TRBD1 (6 bases). The V end was cut by 1 base, the J end by 9 bases, with 10 bases between. This CDR3 region has 12 residues. CDR3 loop: CASSLDRALQYF. DNA of the CDR3: TGTGCCAGCAGTTTAGACAGGGCTCTGCAGTACTTC.

This chain links TRBV15 with TRBJ2-1; a weak D match, TRBD2 (5 bases). The CDR3 consists of 15 residues. Deletions cut 1 base from V and 0 bases from J, with 7 bases between. Germline CDR1 is LNHNV and CDR2 is YYDKDF (reference sequence). The CDR3 loop is CATSRVGSSYNEQFF. Here the CDR3 DNA reads TGTGCCACCAGCAGAGTTGGGAGCTCCTACAATGAGCAGTTCTTC.

The chain combines TRBV7-9 with TRBJ2-7; the D gene could be TRBD1 or TRBD2 (5 bases each). The CDR3 sequence is 15 residues long. Germline CDR1 SEHNR, CDR2 FQNEAQ (reference sequence). V was trimmed by 3 bases and J by 0 bases, leaving 12 bases between them. This CDR3 reads CASSFGGHGSYEQYF. The CDR3 nucleotides are TGTGCCAGCAGCTTTGGAGGACACGGCTCCTACGAGCAGTACTTC.

The V call is TRBV7-9, the J call TRBJ2-3; D might be TRBD2 (5 bases). V was pared by 2 bases and J by 2 bases, with 8 bases between. The CDR3 length is 14 residues. Germline V gene data show CDR1 as SEHNR and CDR2 as FQNEAQ (reference sequence). CDR3 sequence: CASSLRTFTDTQYF. In nucleotides, the CDR3 is TGTGCCAGCAGCTTAAGGACTTTCACAGATACGCAGTATTTT.

J is TRBJ2-5 and V is TRBV7-6; 12 nucleotides align to TRBD2. The V segment lost 4 bases and the J segment 4 bases; nucleotides outside the gene matches: 10. The V gene's germline CDR1 is SGHVS and CDR2 FNYEAQ. This CDR3 region has 17 residues. CDR3 sequence: CASSSGLAGFVPETQYF. The CDR3 nucleotides are TGTGCCAGCAGCTCGGGACTAGCGGGTTTCGTCCCAGAGACCCAGTACTTC.

The chain couples TRBV24-1 to TRBJ2-1; 9 bases are a match to TRBD2. Germline CDR1 reads KGHDR; CDR2 reads SFDVKD. V lost 4 bases, J lost 5 bases, and 5 bases stayed unmatched. This CDR3 spans 15 amino acids. The CDR3 protein is CATSDQAGGNNEQFF. Written as DNA, the CDR3 is TGTGCCACCAGTGACCAAGCGGGGGGAAACAATGAGCAGTTCTTC.

The gene calls are TRBV2 and TRBJ1-1; D is unresolved. Germline V lookup: CDR1 SNHLY, CDR2 FYNNEI. The CDR3 totals 13 residues. The V gene lost 10 bases and the J gene lost 1 base, with 13 bases spanning the gap. The CDR3 loop is CATKWYGNTEAFF. CDR3 DNA sequence: TGTGCCACCAAGTGGTACGGGAACACTGAAGCTTTCTTT.

This rearrangement joins TRBV7-9 to TRBJ2-1; 15 bases match TRBD2. The trim removed 2 bases at V and 3 bases at J, leaving 8 bases unmatched. Germline assignment: CDR1 SEHNR and CDR2 FQNEAQ (reference sequence). This CDR3 is 19 amino acids long. The DNA for the CDR3 is TGTGCCAGCAGCTTATCGGGACTAGCGGGGGGAGACTACTACAATGAGCAGTTCTTC. Residues: CASSLSGLAGGDYYNEQFF. Based on the CDR3 plus reference TRBV7-9 and TRBJ2-1, the full variable domain is DTGVSQNPRHKITKRGQNVTFRCDPISEHNRLYWYRQTLGQGPEFLTYFQNEAQLEKSRLLSDRFSAERPKGSFSTLEIQRTEQGDSAMYLCASSLSGLAGGDYYNEQFFGPGTRLTVL.

A single count supports this clone. This rearrangement joins TRBV7-9 to TRBJ2-3, with D possibly being TRBD2 (6 bases). CDR1 is SEHNR, CDR2 FQNEAQ, per germline (reference sequence). Trimming removed 7 bases from V and 3 bases from J, with 17 bases in between. CDR3 length: 15 residues. The CDR3 DNA reads as TGTGCCAGCAAAGGAGGGCTAGAGGCGACAGATACGCAGTATTTT. It encodes CASKGGLEATDTQYF.

DNA of the CDR3: TGTGCCAGCAGTTACTCGATACCGCTCACTGAAGCTTTCTTT. This sequence encodes CASSYSIPLTEAFF. The genes are TRBV6-5 and TRBJ1-1; no firm D call. Trimming shortened V by 0 bases and J by 4 bases, and 9 bases separated the two germline ends. Germline assignment: CDR1 MNHEY and CDR2 SVGAGI. The CDR3 extends over 14 amino acids.

This chain uses TRBV29-1 with TRBJ2-3, with 8 bases fitting TRBD2. V dropped 6 bases and J dropped 2; count of bases not matched to a gene: 13. The CDR3 has 16 residues. Germline loops: CDR1 SQVTM, CDR2 ANQGSEA. CDR3 DNA: TGCAGCGTCCACCGCGACGTCGGGGGGGCCACAGATACGCAGTATTTT. Protein product: CSVHRDVGGATDTQYF.

A few counts support this clone. The gene calls are TRBV4-1 and TRBJ2-7; 7 bases agree with TRBD2. The germline gives CDR1 MGHRA, CDR2 YSYEKL. V shed 4 bases and J 4 bases; nucleotides not matched to a gene: 16. The CDR3 extends over 17 amino acids. CDR3 DNA sequence: TGCGCCAGCAGCCGTTTGGGAGGGTCGGTTGGTAGGTACGAGCAGTACTTC. Its translation is CASSRLGGSVGRYEQYF.